Below are 5 T cell receptor beta chains sequenced from a single sample in a study of blood T cells in healthy people across ages. Through a sample-barcoded 5' primer and a J-beta primer mix, a second PCR was run for roughly 6 to 12 cycles. TCRdb recomputed calls from the 5' RACE reads with MiXCR, one row per CDR3 protein. The repertoire has around 800,000 distinct CDR3 sequences, about 59% of them found once; the top ten carry about 30%. Sequencing input: blood. The receptors derive from a man between 25 and 39 years old in good health.

V usage is TRBV28 and J usage is TRBJ2-7, with D tentatively TRBD1 (6 bases). Trimming removed 1 base at V and 0 bases at J, with 16 bases between. This CDR3 has 17 amino acids. The V gene's germline CDR1 is MDHEN and CDR2 SYDVKM. The CDR3 sequence is CASSLSHPGTPSYEQYF. The CDR3 region has the DNA TGTGCCAGCAGTTTATCCCACCCCGGGACACCCTCCTACGAGCAGTACTTC.

The chain employs TRBV25-1 and TRBJ1-2, with D unclear. Per germline, CDR1 MGHDK and CDR2 SYGVNS. The CDR3 totals 13 residues. Between the trimmed V and J ends, which lost 2 bases and 4 bases, there was a span of 8 bases. The DNA of the CDR3 is TGTGCCAGCAGTGAAAGGACTGGCTATGGCTACACCTTC. Encoded protein: CASSERTGYGYTF.

This clonotype has just a few counts. The chain carries TRBV2 and TRBJ2-4; possible D gene TRBD2, 6 bases. The J call may be incorrect, as the DNA end agrees better with TRBJ2-7. CDR3 length: 15 residues. CDR1 is SNHLY, CDR2 FYNNEI, per germline. Here the CDR3 DNA reads TGTGCCAGCAGTGGTAAGGGGACTCGACCCTACGAGCAGTACTTC. It codes for CASSGKGTRPYEQYF.

There are a few counts of this clonotype. The V call is TRBV29-1, the J call TRBJ1-2, with D possibly matching TRBD1 (5 bases). The CDR3 sequence is 13 residues long. Germline V gene sequence: CDR1 SQVTM, CDR2 ANQGSEA. V shed 3 bases and J shed 7 bases, with 15 bases lying between them. The CDR3 is CSVDRKGGVGYTF. CDR3 bases: TGCAGCGTTGACCGAAAAGGAGGGGTTGGCTACACCTTC.

The sample holds a few counts of this clonotype. This chain links TRBV28 with TRBJ1-5; D gene uncertain. The CDR3 sequence is 10 residues long. With 4 bases removed from V and 5 bases from J, the gap between germline ends came to 0 bases. Germline values: CDR1 MDHEN, CDR2 SYDVKM. The CDR3 loop reads CASSYQPQHF. The CDR3, as DNA: TGTGCCAGCAGTTATCAGCCCCAGCATTTT.